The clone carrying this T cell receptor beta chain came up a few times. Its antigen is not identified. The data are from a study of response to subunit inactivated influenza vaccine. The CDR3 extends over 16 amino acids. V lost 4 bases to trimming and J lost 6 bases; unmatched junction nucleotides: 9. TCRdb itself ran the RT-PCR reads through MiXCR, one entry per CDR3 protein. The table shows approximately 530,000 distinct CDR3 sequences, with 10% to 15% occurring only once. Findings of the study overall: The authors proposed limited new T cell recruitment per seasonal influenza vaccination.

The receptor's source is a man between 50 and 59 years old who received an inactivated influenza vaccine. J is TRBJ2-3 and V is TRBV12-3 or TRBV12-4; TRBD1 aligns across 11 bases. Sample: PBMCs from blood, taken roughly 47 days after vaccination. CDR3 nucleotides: TGTGCCAGCAGTTCCGCCGGGACAGGGGGTCCGGATACGCAGTATTTT. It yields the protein CASSSAGTGGPDTQYF.